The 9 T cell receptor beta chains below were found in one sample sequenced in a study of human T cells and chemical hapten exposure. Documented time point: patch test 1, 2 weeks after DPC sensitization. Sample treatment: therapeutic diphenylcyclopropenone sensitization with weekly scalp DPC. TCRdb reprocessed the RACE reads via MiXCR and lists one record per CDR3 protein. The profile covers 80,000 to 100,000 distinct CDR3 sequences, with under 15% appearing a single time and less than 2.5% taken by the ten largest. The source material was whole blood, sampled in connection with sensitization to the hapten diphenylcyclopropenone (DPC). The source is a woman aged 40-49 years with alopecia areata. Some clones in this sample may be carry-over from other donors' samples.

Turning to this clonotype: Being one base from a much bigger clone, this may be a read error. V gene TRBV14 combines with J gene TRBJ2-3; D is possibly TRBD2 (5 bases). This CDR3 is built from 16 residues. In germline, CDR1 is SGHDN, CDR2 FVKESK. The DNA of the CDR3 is TGTGCCGGCAGCCAAGATGGAGGATCGAGCACAGATACGCAGTATTTT. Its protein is CAGSQDGGSSTDTQYF.

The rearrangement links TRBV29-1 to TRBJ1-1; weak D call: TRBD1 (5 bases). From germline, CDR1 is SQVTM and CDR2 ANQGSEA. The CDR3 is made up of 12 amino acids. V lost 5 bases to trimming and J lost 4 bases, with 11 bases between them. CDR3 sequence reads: CSVLTDPTEAFF. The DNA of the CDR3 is TGCAGCGTTTTGACAGATCCCACTGAAGCTTTCTTT.

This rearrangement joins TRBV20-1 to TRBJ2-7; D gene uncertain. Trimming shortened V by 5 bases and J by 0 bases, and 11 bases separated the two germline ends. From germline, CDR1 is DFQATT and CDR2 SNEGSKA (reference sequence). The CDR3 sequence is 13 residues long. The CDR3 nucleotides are TGCAGTGCTCCCTCGGCATTCTCCTACGAGCAGTACTTC. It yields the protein CSAPSAFSYEQYF.

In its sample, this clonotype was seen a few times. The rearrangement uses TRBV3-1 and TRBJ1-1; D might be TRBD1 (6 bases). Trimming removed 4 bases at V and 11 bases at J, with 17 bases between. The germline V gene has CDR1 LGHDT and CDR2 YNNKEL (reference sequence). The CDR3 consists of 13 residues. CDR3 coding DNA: TGTGCCAGCAGCCCCCGGGGGGCCCATCGGGCTTTCTTT. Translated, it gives CASSPRGAHRAFF.

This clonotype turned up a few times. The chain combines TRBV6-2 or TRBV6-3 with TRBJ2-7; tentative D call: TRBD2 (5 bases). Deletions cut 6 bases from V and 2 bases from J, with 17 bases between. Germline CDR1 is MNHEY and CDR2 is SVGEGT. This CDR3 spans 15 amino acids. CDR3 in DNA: TGTGCCAGCAGCTCTGAGGGCCCAACACCCTACGAGCAGTACTTC. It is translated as CASSSEGPTPYEQYF.

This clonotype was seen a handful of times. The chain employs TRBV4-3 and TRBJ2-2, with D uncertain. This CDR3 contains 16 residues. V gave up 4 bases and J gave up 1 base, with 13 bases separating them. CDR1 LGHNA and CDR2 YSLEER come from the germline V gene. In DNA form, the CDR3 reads TGCGCCAGCAGCCTGACGTTCGCGAAGAACACCGGGGAGCTGTTTTTT. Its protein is CASSLTFAKNTGELFF.

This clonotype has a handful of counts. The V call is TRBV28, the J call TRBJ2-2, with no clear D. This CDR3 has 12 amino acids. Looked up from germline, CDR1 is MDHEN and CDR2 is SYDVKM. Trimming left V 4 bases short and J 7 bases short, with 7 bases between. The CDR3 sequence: CASSSRLGELFF. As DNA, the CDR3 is TGTGCCAGCAGTTCCAGACTCGGGGAGCTGTTTTTT.

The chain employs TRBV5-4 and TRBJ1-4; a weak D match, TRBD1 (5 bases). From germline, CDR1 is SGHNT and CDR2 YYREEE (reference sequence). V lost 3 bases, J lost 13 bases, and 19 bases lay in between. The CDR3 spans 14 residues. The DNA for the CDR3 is TGTGCCAGCAGCTGGGGACTAGATAATGAAGGACTGTTTTTT. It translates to CASSWGLDNEGLFF.

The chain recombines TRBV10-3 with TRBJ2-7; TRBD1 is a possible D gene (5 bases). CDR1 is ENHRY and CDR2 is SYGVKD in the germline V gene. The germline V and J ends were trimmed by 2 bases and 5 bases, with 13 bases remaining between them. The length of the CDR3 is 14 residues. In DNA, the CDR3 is TGTGCCATCAGTGAGATGGTCAGGGTGCACGAGCAGTACTTC. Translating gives CAISEMVRVHEQYF.